The clone carrying this TCR beta chain came up a few times. The CDR3 has 14 residues. Per germline, CDR1 SGHRS and CDR2 YFSETQ. V lost 3 bases and J lost 3, with 12 bases in between. The data belong to a study of blood T cell repertoires in COVID-19. Study-wide context: Material from acute and convalescent COVID-19 was sourced from the United States, Italy and Spain. T cells, B-cell-depleted T cells, or PBMCs provided the cDNA or gDNA that served as material.

Authors' methods: Using reference gene primer amplification, nucleated cell counts were estimated. Clones were read by immunoSEQ multiplex PCR, and TCRdb kept only the in-frame ones, dropping some. The D gene and trimming were derived from the DNA, and the V and J assignments and clone size from that table. This sample has 110,000 or so clones, with about 88% found just once. The receptor's source is a man in his forties with acute or convalescent COVID-19. The sequenced sample consisted of peripheral blood. V gene TRBV5-1 combines with J gene TRBJ1-1; a weak D match, TRBD1 (5 bases). The CDR3: CASSWKGRDTEAFF. In nucleotides, the CDR3 is TGCGCCAGCAGCTGGAAGGGGCGCGACACTGAAGCTTTCTTT.